One sample yielded the 20 T cell receptor beta chains listed below, sequenced in a study of blood T cell repertoires in COVID-19. Libraries were prepared by immunoSEQ multiplex PCR; TCRdb keeps only in-frame clonotypes and omits some of them. Seen here are 55,000 to 65,000 clones, around 79% observed once, and the top ten hold around 3.2%. Sequencing was performed on peripheral blood. The receptor set was obtained from a man aged 55 to 70 with acute or convalescent COVID-19.

This chain links TRBV4-2 with TRBJ1-4; 9 bases are shared with TRBD1. Losses at the gene ends were 4 bases for V and 8 bases for J; bases not matched to a gene: 8. Germline CDR1 LGHNA, CDR2 YNFKEQ. The CDR3 has 15 amino acids. CDR3 DNA: TGTGCCAGCAGCCGTGGGGGACAGGGAGCCGAAAAACTGTTTTTT. Translating it yields CASSRGGQGAEKLFF.

This clone occurred a few times. The chain couples TRBV19 to TRBJ1-1; D unclear. CDR1 LNHDA and CDR2 SQIVND come from the germline V gene (reference sequence). There are 13 residues in the CDR3. V lost 7 bases and J 1 base, leaving 10 bases between the germline ends. The CDR3 is CASISSRNTEAFF. The CDR3 coding sequence is TGTGCCAGTATCTCGTCCCGGAACACTGAAGCTTTCTTT.

J is TRBJ1-1 and V is TRBV5-1; TRBD1 matches at 8 bases. The CDR3 runs 14 residues. Germline trimming cut 3 bases from V and 3 bases from J; bases unmatched to any gene: 4. Germline CDR1 and CDR2: SGHRS and YFSETQ. The CDR3, as DNA: TGCGCCAGCAGCTCGGGACAGGCGTACACTGAAGCTTTCTTT. It specifies CASSSGQAYTEAFF.

In this sample, this clone turned up once. The chain couples TRBV29-1 to TRBJ1-2; weak D call: TRBD1 (6 bases). The CDR3 extends over 13 amino acids. The V gene lost 5 bases and the J gene lost 8 bases, with 18 bases spanning the gap. Germline CDR1 reads SQVTM; CDR2 reads ANQGSEA. The CDR3, as DNA: TGCAGCGTTCCATCCCCAGGGGAGAGGGGCTACACCTTC. It encodes CSVPSPGERGYTF.

The chain links TRBV5-4 to TRBJ2-7, with TRBD2 matching 8 bases. Germline CDR1 reads SGHNT; CDR2 reads YYREEE (reference sequence). The CDR3 is 15 amino acids. V gave up 0 bases and J gave up 1 base; unmatched junction bases: 3. CDR3 coding DNA: TGTGCCAGCAGCTTGGAGAGCGGGAGTTCCTACGAGCAGTACTTC. Translating it yields CASSLESGSSYEQYF.

The chain couples TRBV2 to TRBJ2-1; a possible D gene is TRBD1 (6 bases). The germline V gene encodes CDR1 SNHLY and CDR2 FYNNEI. The CDR3 is 13 amino acids. Trimming stripped 5 bases from V and 8 bases from J, with 13 bases between. CDR3 DNA sequence: TGTGCCAGCAGTCTACAGGGAGCCGATGAGCAGTTCTTC. Its protein is CASSLQGADEQFF. Complete variable domain (other parts from reference TRBV2 and TRBJ2-1): EPEVTQTPSHQVTQMGQEVILRCVPISNHLYFYWYRQILGQKVEFLVSFYNNEISEKSEIFDDQFSVERPDGSNFTLKIRSTKLEDSAMYFCASSLQGADEQFFGPGTRLTVL.

This clone was seen a few times. The V call is TRBV28, the J call TRBJ1-3, with D tentatively TRBD1 (5 bases). Per the germline V gene, CDR1 is MDHEN and CDR2 is SYDVKM. The CDR3 has 16 amino acids. V lost 4 bases, J lost 0 bases, and 13 bases lay in between. The CDR3 sequence: CASSSGGSVSGNTIYF. The CDR3 coding sequence is TGTGCCAGCAGTTCCGGGGGTTCCGTCTCTGGAAACACCATATATTTT.

V is TRBV3-1 (or the pseudogene TRBV3-2) and J is TRBJ2-7; maybe TRBD2 (5 bases). The germline CDR1 and CDR2 sequences are LGHDT and YNNKEL (reference sequence). This CDR3 spans 16 amino acids. V lost 0 bases, J lost 5 bases, and 17 bases lay in between. Here the CDR3 reads CASSQEGPTRGDEQYF. The CDR3, as DNA: TGTGCCAGCAGCCAAGAAGGTCCAACTCGGGGAGACGAGCAGTACTTC.

This clone was counted once. The chain employs TRBV10-2 and TRBJ1-3; tentative D call: TRBD1 (5 bases). Per the germline V gene, CDR1 is WSHSY and CDR2 is SAAADI. The V end was cut by 6 bases, the J end by 1 base, with 7 bases between. CDR3 size: 13 residues. The CDR3 DNA is TGCGCCAGCAGCGGGGGGTCTGGAAACACCATATATTTT. Its translation: CASSGGSGNTIYF.

The chain employs TRBV29-1 and TRBJ1-1, with D unresolved. The germline V and J ends were trimmed by 0 bases and 11 bases, with 22 bases remaining between them. This CDR3 is built from 15 residues. The V gene's germline CDR1 is SQVTM and CDR2 ANQGSEA. CDR3 nucleotides: TGCAGCGTTGAAGATCTTTTTGAGAGCCCCTTCACTGCTTTCTTT. Residues: CSVEDLFESPFTAFF.

The table lists this clone with a few counts. The chain employs TRBV9 and TRBJ1-2; D perhaps matches TRBD1 (5 bases). Germline V CDR1 and CDR2: SGDLS, YYNGEE. Trimming pared 3 bases from V and 7 bases from J, leaving 19 bases between. This CDR3 has 15 residues. CDR3 nucleotide sequence: TGTGCCAGCAGCGAAGGCGACGTGACAGTAGGTGGCTACACCTTC. This encodes CASSEGDVTVGGYTF.

The chain is built from TRBV7-9 and TRBJ2-5, with 12 bases lining up with TRBD2. Per the germline V gene, CDR1 is SEHNR and CDR2 is FQNEAQ (reference sequence). The CDR3 is 14 amino acids. With 3 bases clipped from V and 4 bases from J, the junction kept 0 bases outside the gene matches. CDR3 nucleotides: TGTGCCAGCAGCTTGGGACTAGCGGGAGAGACCCAGTACTTC. Translating it yields CASSLGLAGETQYF.

The chain couples TRBV6-5 to TRBJ2-2, with D perhaps TRBD1 (5 bases). Between the trimmed V and J ends, which lost 5 bases and 3 bases, there was a span of 13 bases. CDR3 size: 15 residues. In germline, CDR1 is MNHEY, CDR2 SVGAGI. CDR3 DNA: TGTGCCAGCAGTCTACAGGAAAGGTACACCGGGGAGCTGTTTTTT. It codes for CASSLQERYTGELFF.

The gene calls are TRBV2 and TRBJ2-7; 7 nucleotides align to TRBD1. Germline CDR1 and CDR2: SNHLY and FYNNEI. The CDR3 is made up of 15 amino acids. The V gene end was trimmed by 4 bases and the J gene end by 3 bases; junction bases not matched to a gene: 9. The CDR3 spells CASSGSEGAGYEQYF. The CDR3, as DNA: TGTGCCAGCAGTGGTTCTGAGGGGGCGGGCTACGAGCAGTACTTC.

This chain's CDR3 is CASSQSEVGYGYTF. CDR3 DNA: TGTGCCAGCAGCCAAAGTGAAGTCGGCTATGGCTACACCTTC. The chain links TRBV3-1 (or the pseudogene TRBV3-2) to TRBJ1-2, with unresolved D. The CDR3 has 14 residues. Trimming shortened V by 2 bases and J by 4 bases, and 11 bases separated the two germline ends. The germline CDR1 and CDR2 sequences are LGHDT and YNNKEL (reference sequence).

The genes are TRBV7-2 and TRBJ2-7; a possible D gene is TRBD2 (5 bases). Germline loops: CDR1 SGHTA, CDR2 FQGNSA. This CDR3 has 14 amino acids. V was clipped by 2 bases and J by 4 bases, with 12 bases between them. CDR3 amino acids: CASSLIASSYEQYF. The CDR3 DNA reads as TGTGCCAGCAGCTTAATCGCTAGCAGTTACGAGCAGTACTTC.

This clone was picked up a small number of times. The genes are TRBV3-1 (or the pseudogene TRBV3-2) and TRBJ2-3; D perhaps matches TRBD2 (7 bases). This CDR3 contains 16 residues. Trimming took 4 bases from V and 0 from J, leaving 14 bases between them. Germline V gives CDR1 LGHDT, CDR2 YNNKEL (reference sequence). CDR3 in amino acids: CASSPSGRGSTDTQYF. CDR3 nucleotides: TGTGCCAGCAGCCCTTCGGGGAGGGGGAGCACAGATACGCAGTATTTT.

The chain uses TRBV7-3 and TRBJ1-1; no definite D call. The V end was cut by 5 bases, the J end by 1 base, with 11 bases between. CDR3 size: 14 residues. In germline, CDR1 is SGHTA, CDR2 FQGTGA. CDR3 loop: CASSPGFTNTEAFF. CDR3 bases: TGTGCCAGCAGCCCGGGATTTACGAACACTGAAGCTTTCTTT.

This clone turned up a few times. The rearrangement uses TRBV28 and TRBJ1-4; D call uncertain. Germline CDR1 and CDR2: MDHEN and SYDVKM. The germline V and J ends were trimmed by 4 bases and 8 bases, with 14 bases remaining between them. This CDR3 is 14 amino acids long. The CDR3 here is CASSSPHLREKLFF. The CDR3 DNA follows: TGTGCCAGCAGTTCCCCCCACCTCAGGGAAAAACTGTTTTTT.

The V call is TRBV6-5, the J call TRBJ1-1; 10 bases are shared with TRBD1. The CDR3 is 13 amino acids. V shed 6 bases and J 6 bases; nucleotides not matched to a gene: 4. Per germline, CDR1 MNHEY and CDR2 SVGAGI. In DNA form, the CDR3 reads TGTGCCAGCAGCTTGGGACAGGGGTCTGAAGCTTTCTTT. Protein: CASSLGQGSEAFF.